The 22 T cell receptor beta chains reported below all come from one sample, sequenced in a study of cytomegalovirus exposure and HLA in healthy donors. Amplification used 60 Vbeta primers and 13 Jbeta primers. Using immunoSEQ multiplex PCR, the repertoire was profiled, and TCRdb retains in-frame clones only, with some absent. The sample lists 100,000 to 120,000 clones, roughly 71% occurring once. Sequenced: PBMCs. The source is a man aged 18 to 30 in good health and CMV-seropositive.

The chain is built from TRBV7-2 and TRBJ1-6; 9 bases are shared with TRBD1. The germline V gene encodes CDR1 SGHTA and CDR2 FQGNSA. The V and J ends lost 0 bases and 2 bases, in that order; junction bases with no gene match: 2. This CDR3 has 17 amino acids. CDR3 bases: TGTGCCAGCAGCTTAGCGGGACAGGGAACCTATAATTCACCCCTCCACTTT. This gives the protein CASSLAGQGTYNSPLHF.

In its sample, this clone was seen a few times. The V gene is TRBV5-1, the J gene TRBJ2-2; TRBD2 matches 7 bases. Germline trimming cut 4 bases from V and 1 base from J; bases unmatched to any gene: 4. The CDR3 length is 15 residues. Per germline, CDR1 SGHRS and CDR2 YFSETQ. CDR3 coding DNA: TGCGCCAGCAGCCCCAGCGGGGTGAACACCGGGGAGCTGTTTTTT. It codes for CASSPSGVNTGELFF. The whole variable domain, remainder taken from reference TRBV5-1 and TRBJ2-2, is KAGVTQTPRYLIKTRGQQVTLSCSPISGHRSVSWYQQTPGQGLQFLFEYFSETQRNKGNFPGRFSGRQFSNSRSEMNVSTLELGDSALYLCASSPSGVNTGELFFGEGSRLTVL.

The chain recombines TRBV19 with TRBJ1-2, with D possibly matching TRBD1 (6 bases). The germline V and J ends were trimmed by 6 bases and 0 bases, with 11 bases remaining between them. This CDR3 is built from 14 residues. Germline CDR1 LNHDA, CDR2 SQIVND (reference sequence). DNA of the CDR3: TGTGCCAGTAGGAGGGACATAACTAACTATGGCTACACCTTC. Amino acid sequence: CASRRDITNYGYTF.

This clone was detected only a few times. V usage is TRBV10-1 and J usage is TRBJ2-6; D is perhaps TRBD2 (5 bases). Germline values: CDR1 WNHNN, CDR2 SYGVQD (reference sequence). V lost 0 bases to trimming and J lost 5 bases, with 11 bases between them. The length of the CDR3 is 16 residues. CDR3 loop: CASSESAGLRANVLTF. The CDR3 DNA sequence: TGCGCCAGCAGTGAGTCGGCGGGTCTTAGGGCCAACGTCCTGACTTTC.

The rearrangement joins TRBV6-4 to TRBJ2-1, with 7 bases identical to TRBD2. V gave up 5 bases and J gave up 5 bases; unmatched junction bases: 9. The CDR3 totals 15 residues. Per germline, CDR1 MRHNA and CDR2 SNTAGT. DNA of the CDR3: TGTGCCAGCAGTCCTGGAGAGGGAGGGAACAATGAGCAGTTCTTC. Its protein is CASSPGEGGNNEQFF.

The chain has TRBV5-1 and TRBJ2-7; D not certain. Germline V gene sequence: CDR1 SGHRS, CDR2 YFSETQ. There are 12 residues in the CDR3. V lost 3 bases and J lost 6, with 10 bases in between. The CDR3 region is CASSSGRSEQYF. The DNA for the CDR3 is TGCGCCAGCAGCTCCGGCCGGAGCGAGCAGTACTTC. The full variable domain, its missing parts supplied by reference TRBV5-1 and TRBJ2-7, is KAGVTQTPRYLIKTRGQQVTLSCSPISGHRSVSWYQQTPGQGLQFLFEYFSETQRNKGNFPGRFSGRQFSNSRSEMNVSTLELGDSALYLCASSSGRSEQYFGPGTRLTVT.

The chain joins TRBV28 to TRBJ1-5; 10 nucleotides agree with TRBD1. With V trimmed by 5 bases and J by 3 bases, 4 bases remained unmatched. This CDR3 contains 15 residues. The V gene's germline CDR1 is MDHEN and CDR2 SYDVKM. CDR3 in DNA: TGTGCCAGCAGTCAGGACAGGGGGAACAATCAGCCCCAGCATTTT. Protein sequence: CASSQDRGNNQPQHF.

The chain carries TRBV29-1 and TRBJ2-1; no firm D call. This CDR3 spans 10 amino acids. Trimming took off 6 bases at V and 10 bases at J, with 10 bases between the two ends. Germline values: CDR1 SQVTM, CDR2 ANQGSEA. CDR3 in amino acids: CSVRFGEQFF. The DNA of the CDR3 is TGCAGCGTGCGGTTCGGGGAGCAGTTCTTC.

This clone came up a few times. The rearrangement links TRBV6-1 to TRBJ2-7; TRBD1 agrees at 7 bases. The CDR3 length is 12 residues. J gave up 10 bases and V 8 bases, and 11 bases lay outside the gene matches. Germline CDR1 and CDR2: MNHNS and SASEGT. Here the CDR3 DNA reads TGTGCCAGCCAGGGGGTAGGGGAGAATCAGTACTTC. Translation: CASQGVGENQYF.

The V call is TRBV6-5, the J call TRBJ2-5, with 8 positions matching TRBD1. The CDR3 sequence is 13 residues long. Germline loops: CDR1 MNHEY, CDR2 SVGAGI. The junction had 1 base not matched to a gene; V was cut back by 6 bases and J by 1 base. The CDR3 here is CASRGTGQETQYF. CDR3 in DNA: TGTGCCAGCAGGGGGACAGGCCAAGAGACCCAGTACTTC.

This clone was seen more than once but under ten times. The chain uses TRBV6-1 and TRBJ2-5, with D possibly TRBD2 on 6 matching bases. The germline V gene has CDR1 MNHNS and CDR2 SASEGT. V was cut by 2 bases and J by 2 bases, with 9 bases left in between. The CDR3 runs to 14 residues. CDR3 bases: TGTGCCAGCAGTGAATATGGGGGGCAAGAGACCCAGTACTTC. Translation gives CASSEYGGQETQYF.

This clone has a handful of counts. The DNA for the CDR3 is TGTGCCAGCAGCTTGCGGGCCTACGAGCAGTACTTC. Translation gives CASSLRAYEQYF. The chain carries TRBV5-6 and TRBJ2-7; D call uncertain. V was trimmed by 1 base and J by 2 bases, leaving 4 bases between them. This CDR3 is built from 12 residues. Germline assignment: CDR1 SGHDT and CDR2 YYEEEE.

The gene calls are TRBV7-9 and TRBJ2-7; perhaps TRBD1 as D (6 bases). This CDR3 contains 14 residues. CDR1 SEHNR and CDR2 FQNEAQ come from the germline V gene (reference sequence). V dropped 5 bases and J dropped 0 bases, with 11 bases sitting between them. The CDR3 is CASSPGTSSYEQYF. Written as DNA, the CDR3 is TGTGCCAGCAGCCCGGGGACAAGCTCCTACGAGCAGTACTTC.

CDR3 sequence: CASSYRRTYDTQYF. The CDR3 coding sequence is TGTGCCAGCAGTTACCGCAGGACATACGATACGCAGTATTTT. The chain employs TRBV6-6 and TRBJ2-3, with TRBD1 as a possible D gene (5 bases). The CDR3 extends over 14 amino acids. CDR1 MNHNY and CDR2 SVGAGI come from the germline V gene (reference sequence). Trimming stripped 2 bases from V and 6 bases from J, with 12 bases between.

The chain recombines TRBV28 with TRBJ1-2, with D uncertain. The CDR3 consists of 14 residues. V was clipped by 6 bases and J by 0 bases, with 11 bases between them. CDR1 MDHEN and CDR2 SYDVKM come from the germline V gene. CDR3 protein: CASRLTAANYGYTF. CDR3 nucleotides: TGTGCCAGCAGGCTCACGGCGGCTAACTATGGCTACACCTTC.

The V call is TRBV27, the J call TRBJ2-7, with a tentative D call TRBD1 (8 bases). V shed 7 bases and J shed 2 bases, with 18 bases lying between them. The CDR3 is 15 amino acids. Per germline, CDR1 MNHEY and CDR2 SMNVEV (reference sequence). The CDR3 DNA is TGTGCCAGCAAACCAAGCGGGACAGGAGCCTACGAGCAGTACGTC. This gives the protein CASKPSGTGAYEQYV.

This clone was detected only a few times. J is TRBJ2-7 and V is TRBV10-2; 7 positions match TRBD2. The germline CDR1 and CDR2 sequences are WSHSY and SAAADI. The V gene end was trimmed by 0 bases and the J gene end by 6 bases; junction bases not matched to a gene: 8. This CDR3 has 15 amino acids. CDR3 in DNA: TGCGCCAGCAGTGAGTCGGGGGGGTTTCTGCCCGAGCAGTACGTC. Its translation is CASSESGGFLPEQYV.

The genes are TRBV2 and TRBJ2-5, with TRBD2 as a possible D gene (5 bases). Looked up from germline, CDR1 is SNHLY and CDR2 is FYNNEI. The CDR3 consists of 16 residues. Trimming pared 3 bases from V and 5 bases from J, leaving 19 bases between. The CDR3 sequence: CASSDRGQSVLETQYF. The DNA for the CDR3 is TGTGCCAGCAGTGATAGAGGGCAGTCGGTCCTCGAGACCCAGTACTTC.

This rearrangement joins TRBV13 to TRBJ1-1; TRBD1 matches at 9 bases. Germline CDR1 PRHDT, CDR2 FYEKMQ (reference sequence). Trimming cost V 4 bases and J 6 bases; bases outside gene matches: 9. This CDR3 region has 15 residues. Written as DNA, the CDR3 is TGTGCCAGCAGCTCCTCTGGGACAGGGTACCCTGAAGCTTTCTTT. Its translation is CASSSSGTGYPEAFF. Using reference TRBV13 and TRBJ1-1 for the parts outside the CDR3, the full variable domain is AAGVIQSPRHLIKEKRETATLKCYPIPRHDTVYWYQQGPGQDPQFLISFYEKMQSDKGSIPDRFSAQQFSDYHSELNMSSLELGDSALYFCASSSSGTGYPEAFFGQGTRLTVV.

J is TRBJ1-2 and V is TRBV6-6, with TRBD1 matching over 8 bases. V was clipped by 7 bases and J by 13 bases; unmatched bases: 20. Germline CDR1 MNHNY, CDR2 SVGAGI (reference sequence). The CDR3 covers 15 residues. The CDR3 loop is CASTARGGTGSGCTF. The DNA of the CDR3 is TGTGCCAGCACCGCAAGGGGAGGGACAGGATCCGGTTGCACCTTC.

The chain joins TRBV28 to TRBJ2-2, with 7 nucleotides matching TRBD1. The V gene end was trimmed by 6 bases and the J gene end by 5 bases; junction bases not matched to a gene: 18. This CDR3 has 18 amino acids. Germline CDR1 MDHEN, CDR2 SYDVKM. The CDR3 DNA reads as TGTGCCAGCAGCTCAATTCGGGACAGCGAATTCAAAACCGGGGAGCTGTTTTTT. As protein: CASSSIRDSEFKTGELFF. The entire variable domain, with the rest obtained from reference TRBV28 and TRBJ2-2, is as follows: DVKVTQSSRYLVKRTGEKVFLECVQDMDHENMFWYRQDPGLGLRLIYFSYDVKMKEKGDIPEGYSVSREKKERFSLILESASTNQTSMYLCASSSIRDSEFKTGELFFGEGSRLTVL.

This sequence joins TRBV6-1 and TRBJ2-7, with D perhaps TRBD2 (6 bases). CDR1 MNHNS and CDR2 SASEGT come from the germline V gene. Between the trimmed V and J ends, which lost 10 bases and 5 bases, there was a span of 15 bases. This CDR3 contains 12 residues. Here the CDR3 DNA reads TGTGCCACCGGCGGGGCCCCCCACGAGCAGTACTTC. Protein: CATGGAPHEQYF.